Listed here are 6 T cell receptor beta chains from one sample, sequenced in a study of CD8+ T cells in alopecia areata (dated by TCRdb to 2017 to 2018). Libraries came from the immunoSEQ multiplex PCR assay. RNA was extracted from all samples and reverse transcribed into cDNA, which served as template for TCR sequencing. As stored in TCRdb, this immuneACCESS dataset retains in-frame rearrangements with V and J assigned. A fraction of the clones does not appear; measured against another copy, unresolved V genes explain less than half of the discrepancy, and the remainder lacks a known reason. Within this sample are about 290,000 clones, with over 45% of them counted one time only. Jointly, the top ten make up around 1.7% of the sample. The sample's time point, from its label and the paper: 24 weeks on oral tofacitinib. In light of the paper, this sample's treatment or condition label describes: oral pan-JAK inhibitor, 5-10 mg twice daily.

Sequences were derived from CD4+ T cells sorted from blood, sampled at week 24, from a patient treated with tofacitinib. These receptors were taken from a human donor with alopecia areata.

The chain links TRBV27 to TRBJ2-3; no firm D call. The V end lost 1 base, the J end lost 4 bases, and 6 bases lay between the germline ends. In germline, CDR1 is MNHEY, CDR2 SMNVEV (reference sequence). The CDR3 has 13 amino acids. CDR3 sequence: CASSLLSSDTQYF. DNA of the CDR3: TGTGCCAGCAGTTTATTATCGTCAGATACGCAGTATTTT.

This rearrangement joins TRBV6-5 to TRBJ1-1; 7 bases map to TRBD1. Trimming at V came to 4 bases and at J to 4 bases, leaving 6 bases not matched to a gene. The germline CDR1 and CDR2 sequences are MNHEY and SVGAGI. This CDR3 spans 14 amino acids. CDR3 amino acids: CASSLTGVATEAFF. CDR3 in DNA: TGTGCCAGCAGTTTAACAGGGGTGGCCACTGAAGCTTTCTTT.

The chain has TRBV4-1 and TRBJ2-7; D possibly corresponds to TRBD2 (5 bases). Germline V CDR1 and CDR2: MGHRA, YSYEKL. The germline V and J ends were trimmed by 1 base and 6 bases, with 19 bases remaining between them. This CDR3 is built from 16 residues. CDR3 DNA: TGCGCCAGCAGCCAAGTACCAGGAAGGGCGGGCTCCGAGCAGTACTTC. It translates to CASSQVPGRAGSEQYF.

V is TRBV7-2 and J is TRBJ1-5; 9 bases are a match to TRBD1. V was clipped by 1 base and J by 7 bases; unmatched bases: 5. The CDR3 contains 15 residues. The germline V gene has CDR1 SGHTA and CDR2 FQGNSA. This CDR3 is CASSLEGTGLQPQHF. The CDR3 region has the DNA TGTGCCAGCAGCTTAGAGGGGACAGGGTTGCAGCCCCAGCATTTT.

This clone has more than one count but fewer than ten. V and J are TRBV30 and TRBJ2-7, with 8 bases that match TRBD1. Germline V CDR1 and CDR2: GTSNPN, SVGIG (reference sequence). Trimming at V came to 1 base and at J to 6 bases, leaving 8 bases not matched to a gene. The CDR3 totals 14 residues. CDR3 amino acids: CAWSGTGKGLEQYF. The DNA for the CDR3 is TGTGCCTGGAGTGGGACAGGGAAGGGTCTCGAGCAGTACTTC.

This clone is a singleton in its sample. The same CDR3 also results from other DNA sequences found in this sample. V usage is TRBV29-1 and J usage is TRBJ2-5; maybe TRBD1 (6 bases). The CDR3 consists of 12 residues. Per germline, CDR1 SQVTM and CDR2 ANQGSEA. V was cut by 6 bases and J by 5 bases, with 13 bases left in between. CDR3 sequence: CSVKQGGETQYF. The CDR3 DNA sequence: TGCAGCGTGAAACAGGGCGGGGAGACCCAGTACTTC.